Given below is one TCR beta chain in context. The antigen remains undetermined. In germline, CDR1 is MNHEY, CDR2 SMNVEV (reference sequence). The V and J ends lost 0 bases and 7 bases respectively, with 9 bases between them. The CDR3 covers 14 residues. A process of 5'RACE template switching, which added a universal primer site and UMIs, was used to make TCR cDNA. MiXCR, applied by TCRdb to the 5' RACE reads, yields one record per CDR3 protein. Of 500,000 to 650,000 distinct CDR3 sequences listed, about a sixth are singletons. The entry originates in a study of T cells after yellow fever vaccination. Findings of the study overall: Clonotypes found in both CD4 and CD8 compartments made up a small share.

The receptor was isolated from a man younger than 35 who received the YFV17D yellow fever vaccine. Sequenced material: PBMCs, taken less than 6 days after the first yellow fever vaccination. This sequence joins TRBV27 and TRBJ2-2; D is ambiguous. The CDR3 coding sequence is TGTGCCAGCAGTTTATCGCGCCGCGGCGGGGAGCTGTTTTTT. Amino acids: CASSLSRRGGELFF.